This TCR beta chain came from a study of blood T cells in healthy people across ages (dated by TCRdb to about 2015). A note on the overall study: In model experiments, template switching captured roughly one uniquely barcoded TCR beta cDNA molecule for every two T cells. The study analyzed two additional independent replicas of 1 million unique cDNA reads from the same blood draw for two donors, one aged 18 to 30 and one aged 80 or older. Four age groups were formed from the donors: young (average approximately 15 years), middle-aged (more than 35), aged (62) and long-lived (around 82). Using deep sequencing normalized with unique cDNA molecular identifiers, the study measured how TCR beta repertoire diversity changes with age. To avoid experimental bias, donors of different ages were randomly spread across the sequencing lanes.

Donors were a few dozen systemically healthy Caucasian individuals from Russia aged roughly 6 to 90 years. Each donor gave ten milliliters of peripheral blood, collected into EDTA-treated Vacutainer tubes. PBMCs were isolated by Ficoll-Paque density-gradient centrifugation, with at least 7 million obtained per sample. Trizol reagent was used to extract total RNA from PBMCs, with at least 5.5 micrograms per sample. The percentages of naive CD45RAhigh/CD27high T cells were determined by flow cytometry on a PBMC aliquot from every donor. On the study overall, not on this receptor specifically: A strong correlation was found between observed TCR beta diversity and the percentage of naive T cells measured by flow cytometry. Estimates of total diversity from one million sequenced T cells were regarded as lower bounds and underestimates. Compared with the aged group, the long-lived group had more naive CD4+ T cells, fewer expanded clones and increased TCR diversity, a pattern suggesting age selection. As age increased, observed TCR beta diversity per million T cells dropped in a roughly linear way, and a significant reduction was already evident by age roughly 40. Because donor CMV infection status was unknown, age-related changes in expanded clonotypes were potentially confounded. Since profiling was done on bulk unsorted PBMCs, naive and antigen-experienced compartments could not be conclusively compared.

As encoded in the germline V gene, CDR1 is SGDLS while CDR2 is YYNGEE. CDR3 length: 16 amino acids, cysteine to phenylalanine. Left in the record is the CDR3 DNA by itself, 48 bases read in frame from the first base. A distance of 12 bases separates the germline ends of V and J, which lose 0 bases and 2 bases respectively. The receptor library was made with 5' RACE. TCRdb records Illumina HiSeq 2500 as the sequencer. A second roughly 6 to 11 cycle PCR used a sample-barcoded 5' primer and a J-beta primer mix. A unique molecular identifier was introduced onto each TCR beta cDNA molecule by a template-switch 5' adaptor carrying 12 random nucleotides. At least 3 million CDR3-containing paired-end reads were obtained from each sample. All of the RNA was converted into first-strand cDNA using the Mint cDNA synthesis kit, with a TRBC-specific oligonucleotide serving as the primer. All cDNA was treated with uracil-DNA glycosylase and then went through a first 18-cycle PCR with the universal primers M1SS and BC2_uni_R. In the authors' own workflow: Each sample was normalized by randomly selecting 1 million high-quality reads, each carrying a distinct molecular identifier. Instead of being binned into consensus sequences, reads that shared molecular identifiers were thrown out. MiTCR, with a Q25 quality threshold and the strictest error-elimination algorithm, was used for CDR3 identification, clonotype clustering and error correction. A nonparametric unseen species model with Euler transformation was used to estimate a lower bound on total TCR beta diversity. The raw public reads went through TCRdb reprocessing: fastp at Q25, MiXCR clone calling, in-frame beta chains kept. Rows are combined by CDR3 protein, so each entry shows the most common genes and DNA. TCRdb, not the authors, supplied the V and J calls. The sample table shows about 780,000 distinct CDR3 sequences, and around half are seen once. The ten largest clones take up 15% to 20% of the sample.

About this clonotype: Its antigen is currently not known. There are no base qualities to consult, and no much larger clone falls within one base.

The sequence was collected from a man older than 75 in good health. Sample: blood. The sequence links TRBV9 to TRBJ2-1; TRBD2 could be the D gene, as 6 bases match. The CDR3 protein sequence reads: CASSVDDGSAYNEQFF. The DNA sequence is as follows: TGTGCCAGCAGCGTAGATGACGGGAGCGCCTACAATGAGCAGTTCTTC.